The 2 T cell receptor beta chains given below trace back to one sample, sequenced in a study of preoperative IRX-2 immunotherapy in early breast cancer. Treatment given: preoperative locoregional IRX-2 cytokine immunotherapy. The data were produced by immunoSEQ multiplex PCR, yet TCRdb's version contains in-frame clones alone and is incomplete. The sample has approximately 26,000 clones, roughly 80% seen once. The source material was lymph node tissue, sampled after IRX-2 immunotherapy. These receptors originate from a human donor with breast cancer.

The CDR3 spells CASIPSGDTGELFF. The CDR3 DNA reads as TGTGCCAGCATCCCGTCGGGGGACACCGGGGAGCTGTTTTTT. This sequence joins TRBV25-1 and TRBJ2-2; D might be TRBD2 (6 bases). The CDR3 is 14 residues long. The V and J ends lost 7 bases and 3 bases respectively, with 12 bases between them. The germline CDR1 and CDR2 sequences are MGHDK and SYGVNS.

The chain has TRBV6-8 and TRBJ1-2, with 7 bases lining up with TRBD1. This CDR3 has 15 residues. V was clipped by 5 bases and J by 3 bases; unmatched bases: 9. Per germline, CDR1 MNHGY and CDR2 SAAAGT. The CDR3 spells CASSLDRFNDYGYTF. The CDR3 nucleotides are TGTGCCAGCAGTCTGGACAGGTTTAACGACTATGGCTACACCTTC.